A selection of T cell receptor beta chains follows, all from one sample in a study of OX40 agonist ivuxolimab in advanced cancers. Generated by immunoSEQ multiplex PCR, the TCRdb table keeps only in-frame clones and is missing some. The table records 25,000 to 35,000 clones, 81% of them present only once. Sequences were derived from CD4+ or CD8+ T cells sorted from blood, sampled in a trial of the OX40 agonist ivuxolimab. These receptors all stem from an adult with an advanced solid tumor such as melanoma, head and neck, liver or kidney cancer. CDR3s include the opening cysteine and the closing phenylalanine or tryptophan. Fields, in order: V gene, J gene, D gene, CDR3 protein. The D gene is left open where the match is weak.

TRBV9	TRBJ2-3	TRBD2	CASSVSGSGTDTQYF
TRBV30	TRBJ1-1	.	CAWTEQGWNTEAFF
TRBV28	TRBJ1-2	.	CASSESSGYLNF
TRBV30	TRBJ2-1	.	CAWTEISSYNEQFF
TRBV11-3	TRBJ1-4	.	CASSLSDEKLFF
TRBV7-3	TRBJ1-2	TRBD1	CASSPLGTGFDGYTF
TRBV28	TRBJ2-7	.	CASSPPDRSSYEQYF
TRBV7-9	TRBJ2-4	.	CASIPWGVTIAKNIQYF
TRBV7-9	TRBJ1-2	.	CASSLVGGVRGYTF
TRBV9	TRBJ2-3	.	CASSVYWQGSTDTQYF
TRBV5-1	TRBJ2-1	.	CASSLELGGMLEQFF
TRBV13	TRBJ2-4	.	CASSSLLAKNIQYF
TRBV4-1	TRBJ2-4	.	CASSDLPGGIQYF
TRBV15	TRBJ2-3	.	CATSRPASVDTQYF
TRBV9	TRBJ1-2	TRBD1	CASTARGDGYTF
TRBV2	.	TRBD1	CASILVDRVNDEQYF
TRBV7-9	TRBJ1-4	.	CASSPPLGYEKLFF
TRBV27	TRBJ2-1	TRBD1	CASSLSVITGVDEQFF